This TCR beta chain derives from a study of blood T cell repertoires in COVID-19. Study overall: Donors in the United States, Italy and Spain gave samples during acute or convalescent COVID-19. In each case, the material was cDNA or gDNA derived from T cells, B-cell-depleted T cells, or PBMCs.

The junction had 11 bases not matched to a gene; V was cut back by 5 bases and J by 4 bases. There are 15 residues in the CDR3. CDR1 and CDR2 (germline): MGHDK, SYGVNS. In the authors' workflow: For nucleated cells, counts were estimated from reference gene primer amplification. Libraries were prepared by immunoSEQ multiplex PCR; TCRdb keeps only in-frame clonotypes and omits some of them. V and J calls and clone size are those listed in that table; D and trimming were worked out from the DNA. The table lists about 270,000 clones, approximately 90% of them singletons, with roughly 4.3% in the top ten. Categorization into cohorts depended on clinical history that participants reported.

The sequenced material came from PBMCs or T cells enriched from blood (not recorded which). The receptor comes from a woman aged 25 to 39 with acute COVID-19. This sequence joins TRBV25-1 and TRBJ2-7; 7 bases are a match to TRBD1. CDR3 amino acids: CASSSDPGQIYEQYF. The DNA for the CDR3 is TGTGCCAGCAGTTCCGATCCGGGACAGATTTACGAGCAGTACTTC.